This TCR beta chain was profiled in a study of blood T cells in healthy people across ages. Primers used in a second PCR of about 6 to 11 cycles were a sample-barcoded 5' primer and a J-beta primer mix. TCRdb re-analysed the 5' RACE reads in MiXCR, keeping a single row per CDR3 protein. Among 1.5 million to 2 million distinct CDR3 sequences listed, approximately 50% were seen once. The study recruited healthy Caucasian donors from Russia who were aged about 6 to 95. CDR1 is MNHNS, CDR2 SASEGT, per germline. The CDR3 extends over 12 amino acids. With 5 bases removed from V and 3 bases from J, the gap between germline ends came to 5 bases.

The specimen sequenced was blood. This chain connects TRBV6-1 to TRBJ2-1; D is undetermined. The origin of this receptor is a woman in her thirties or forties in good health. Here the CDR3 reads CASSNGYNEQFF. Here the CDR3 DNA reads TGTGCCAGCAGTAACGGCTACAATGAGCAGTTCTTC.